This T cell receptor beta chain was sequenced in a study of blood T cell repertoires in COVID-19 (dated by TCRdb to the early 2020s). In the study overall: The collaborator samples originated in the United States, Italy and Spain and spanned the acute and convalescent phases of COVID-19. The material from the prospective study consisted of cDNA or gDNA derived from T cells, B-cell-depleted T cells, or PBMCs. The dataset comprised deeply sampled blood TCRbeta repertoires from subjects exposed to, actively infected with, or recovered from COVID-19. A freely available public database, intended as a resource for researchers studying the immune response to SARS-CoV-2, is where the repertoires were released. Samples came from the ongoing ImmuneRACE study (first 160 participants) plus 1,254 subjects from 6 global collaborators. Nearly every sample came with metadata listing a de-identified subject ID, COVID-19 status, age in years and sex. Where available, HLA class I and class II types were obtained from metadata supplied by the sample provider rather than from assay-based typing. Overall results and qualifications from the work: How much clinical and demographic metadata was included differed by source and by participant, and the metadata was provided uncurated.

In the prospective study, participants were roughly 18 to 100 years old, resided in fewer than 25 geographic areas of the United States, and were enrolled through a virtual design. In the prospective study, participants were assigned to cohorts based on the clinical history participants reported in a screening survey and a study questionnaire. Recovered participants in ImmuneRACE Cohort 3 were defined by two consecutive negative NP/OP PCR tests, clearance by a healthcare professional, or resolution of symptoms. Each participant in the prospective study had whole blood, serum and a nasopharyngeal or oropharyngeal swab collected by mobile phlebotomists. Additional blood draws and questionnaires over an approximately 2-month period could optionally be provided by prospective study participants. Before DNA extraction, blood samples from the prospective study were shipped at room temperature or frozen.

V loses 2 bases of germline sequence and J loses 6 bases, and the interval between the two ends is 10 bases. Per the germline V gene (reference sequence), SEHNR is the CDR1 and FQNEAQ is the CDR2. Including the terminal cysteine and phenylalanine, the CDR3 comprises 13 residues. The only DNA kept is the CDR3, 39 bases in frame from the first base. TCRbeta CDR3 regions were amplified from genomic DNA using the immunoSEQ Assay, a bias-controlled multiplex PCR. In the original analysis: Nucleated cell counts per sample were estimated from amplification of reference gene primers within the assay. Sequence reads were collapsed and filtered to measure the absolute abundance of every unique TCRbeta CDR3 rearrangement. Productive Simpson clonality was computed per sample as the square root of Simpson's diversity index over productive rearrangements. The immuneACCESS repertoire file appears here via TCRdb, limited to in-frame rearrangements. These files lack a portion of the clones; in checked studies, under half of the deficit traces to unresolved V genes, and the cause of the others is not known. V and J calls and clone size are those listed in that table; D and trimming were worked out from the DNA. A total of roughly 500,000 clones appear in this sample, about nine tenths of them only once. The ten most abundant clones make up roughly 8% of the sample.

This clone is a singleton in its sample. Its binding antigen is unknown. Nothing much larger sits one base from this clone, and base qualities are not available. This clonotype was obtained from an older woman who had recovered from COVID-19. The sequence joins TRBV7-9 to TRBJ1-2; TRBD1 is possibly the D segment (5 matching bases). Sequencing was performed on PBMCs or T cells enriched from blood (not recorded which). In nucleotide form, the sequence is TGTGCCAGCAGCTTACAAGGGGCAGATGGCTACACCTTC. Translated, it reads CASSLQGADGYTF.